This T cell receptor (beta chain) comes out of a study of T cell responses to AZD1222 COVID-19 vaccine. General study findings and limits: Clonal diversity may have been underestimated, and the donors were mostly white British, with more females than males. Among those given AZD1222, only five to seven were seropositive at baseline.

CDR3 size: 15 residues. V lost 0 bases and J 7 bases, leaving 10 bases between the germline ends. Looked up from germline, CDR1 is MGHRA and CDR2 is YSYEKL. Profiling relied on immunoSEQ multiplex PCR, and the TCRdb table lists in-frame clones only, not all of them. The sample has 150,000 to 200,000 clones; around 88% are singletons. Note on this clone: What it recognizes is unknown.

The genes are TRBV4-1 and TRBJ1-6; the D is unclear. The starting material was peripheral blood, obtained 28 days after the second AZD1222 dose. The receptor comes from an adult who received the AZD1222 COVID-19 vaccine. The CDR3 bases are TGCGCCAGCAGCCAAGAGGTTATAGTCAATTCACCCCTCCACTTT. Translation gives CASSQEVIVNSPLHF.